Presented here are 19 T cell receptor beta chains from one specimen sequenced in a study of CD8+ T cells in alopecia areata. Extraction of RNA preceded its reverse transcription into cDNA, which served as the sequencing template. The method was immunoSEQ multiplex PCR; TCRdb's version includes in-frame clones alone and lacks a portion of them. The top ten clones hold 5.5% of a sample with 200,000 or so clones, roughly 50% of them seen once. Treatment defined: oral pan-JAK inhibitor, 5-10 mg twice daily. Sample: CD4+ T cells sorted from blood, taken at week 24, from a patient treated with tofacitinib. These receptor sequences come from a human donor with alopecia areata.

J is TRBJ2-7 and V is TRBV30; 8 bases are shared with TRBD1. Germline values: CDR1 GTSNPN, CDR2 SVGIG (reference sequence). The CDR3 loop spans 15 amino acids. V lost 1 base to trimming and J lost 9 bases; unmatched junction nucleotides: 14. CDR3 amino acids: CAWSAGQGGQFPQYF. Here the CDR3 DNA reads TGTGCCTGGAGTGCCGGACAGGGTGGGCAGTTTCCGCAGTACTTC. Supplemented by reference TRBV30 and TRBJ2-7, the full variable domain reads SQTIHQWPATLVQPVGSPLSLECTVEGTSNPNLYWYRQAAGRGLQLLFYSVGIGQISSEVPQNLSASRPQDRQFILSSKKLLLSDSGFYLCAWSAGQGGQFPQYFGPGTRLTVT.

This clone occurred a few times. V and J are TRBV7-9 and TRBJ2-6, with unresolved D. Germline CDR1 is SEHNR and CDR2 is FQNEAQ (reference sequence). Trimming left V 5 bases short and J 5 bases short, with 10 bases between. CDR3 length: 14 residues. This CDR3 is CASSTPLWANVLTF. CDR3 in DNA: TGTGCCAGCAGCACCCCTCTCTGGGCCAACGTCCTGACTTTC.

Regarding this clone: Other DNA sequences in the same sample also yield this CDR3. CDR3: CASSFGTGDGYTF. In DNA, the CDR3 is TGTGCCAGCAGTTTCGGGACAGGGGATGGCTACACCTTC. This rearrangement joins TRBV7-9 to TRBJ1-2; 10 bases agree with TRBD1. V lost 6 bases, J lost 6 bases, and 4 bases stayed unmatched. CDR3 length equals 13 residues. The germline V gene encodes CDR1 SEHNR and CDR2 FQNEAQ (reference sequence).

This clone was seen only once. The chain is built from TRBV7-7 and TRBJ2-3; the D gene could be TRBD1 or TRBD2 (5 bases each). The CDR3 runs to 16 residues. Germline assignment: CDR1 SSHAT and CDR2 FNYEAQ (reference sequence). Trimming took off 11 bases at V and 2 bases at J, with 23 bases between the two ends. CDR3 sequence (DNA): TGTGCCGCCCCGCTAGGGGCTCGGGGTCACACAGATACGCAGTATTTT. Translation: CAAPLGARGHTDTQYF.

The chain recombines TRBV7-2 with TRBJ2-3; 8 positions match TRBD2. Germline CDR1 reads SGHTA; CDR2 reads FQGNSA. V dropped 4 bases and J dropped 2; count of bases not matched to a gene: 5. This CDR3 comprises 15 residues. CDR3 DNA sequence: TGTGCCAGCAGCTCCAAGCGGGGGAACACAGATACGCAGTATTTT. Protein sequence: CASSSKRGNTDTQYF.

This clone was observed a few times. The CDR3 loop is CASSGTGNNQPQHF. The CDR3 coding sequence is TGTGCCTCATCCGGGACAGGGAACAATCAGCCCCAGCATTTT. The chain recombines TRBV6-1 with TRBJ1-5, with TRBD1 matching over 9 bases. This CDR3 region has 14 residues. Germline V gene data show CDR1 as MNHNS and CDR2 as SASEGT. J gave up 3 bases and V 11 bases, and 8 bases lay outside the gene matches.

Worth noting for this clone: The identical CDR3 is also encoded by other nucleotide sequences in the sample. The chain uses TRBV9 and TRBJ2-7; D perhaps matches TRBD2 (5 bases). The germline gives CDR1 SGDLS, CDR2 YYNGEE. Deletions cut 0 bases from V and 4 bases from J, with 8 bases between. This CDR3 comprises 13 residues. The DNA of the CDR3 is TGTGCCAGCAGCGTAGACGGACTTTACGAGCAGTACTTC. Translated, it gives CASSVDGLYEQYF. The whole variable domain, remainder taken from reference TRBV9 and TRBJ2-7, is DSGVTQTPKHLITATGQRVTLRCSPRSGDLSVYWYQQSLDQGLQFLIQYYNGEERAKGNILERFSAQQFPDLHSELNLSSLELGDSALYFCASSVDGLYEQYFGPGTRLTVT.

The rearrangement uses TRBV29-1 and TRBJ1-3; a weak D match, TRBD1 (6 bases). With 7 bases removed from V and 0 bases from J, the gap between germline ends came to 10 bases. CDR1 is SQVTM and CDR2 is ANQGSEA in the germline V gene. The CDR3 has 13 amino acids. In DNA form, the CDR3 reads TGCAGCGCGGGACACCTCTCTGGAAACACCATATATTTT. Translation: CSAGHLSGNTIYF.

CDR3 DNA sequence: TGTGCCAGCAGTGAGGGGGATACCTCCTATAATTCACCCCTCCACTTT. It codes for CASSEGDTSYNSPLHF. The V gene is TRBV2, the J gene TRBJ1-6, with D possibly TRBD1 on 5 matching bases. V was trimmed by 3 bases and J by 0 bases, leaving 9 bases between them. Germline V lookup: CDR1 SNHLY, CDR2 FYNNEI. CDR3 length: 16 amino acids.

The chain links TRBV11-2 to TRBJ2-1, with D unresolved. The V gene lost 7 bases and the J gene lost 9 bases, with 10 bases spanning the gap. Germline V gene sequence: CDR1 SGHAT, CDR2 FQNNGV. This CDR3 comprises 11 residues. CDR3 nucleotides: TGTGCCAGCACCAACTGGGGTGAGCAGTTCTTC. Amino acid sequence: CASTNWGEQFF. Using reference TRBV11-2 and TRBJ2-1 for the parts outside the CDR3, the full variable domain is EAGVAQSPRYKIIEKRQSVAFWCNPISGHATLYWYQQILGQGPKLLIQFQNNGVVDDSQLPKDRFSAERLKGVDSTLKIQPAKLEDSAVYLCASTNWGEQFFGPGTRLTVL.

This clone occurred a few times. For the CDR3, the DNA is TGCAGCGTTGAAGGGACTAGCGCCAAAGCCTACGAGCAGTACTTC. Its translation is CSVEGTSAKAYEQYF. The chain has TRBV29-1 and TRBJ2-7, with TRBD2 matching 9 bases. V lost 1 base to trimming and J lost 2 bases; unmatched junction nucleotides: 6. CDR1 and CDR2 (germline): SQVTM, ANQGSEA. The length of the CDR3 is 15 residues.

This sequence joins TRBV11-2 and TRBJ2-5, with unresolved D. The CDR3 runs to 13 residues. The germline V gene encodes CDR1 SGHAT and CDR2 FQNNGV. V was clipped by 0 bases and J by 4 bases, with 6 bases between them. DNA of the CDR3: TGTGCCAGCAGCTTAGATTATTTAGAGACCCAGTACTTC. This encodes CASSLDYLETQYF.

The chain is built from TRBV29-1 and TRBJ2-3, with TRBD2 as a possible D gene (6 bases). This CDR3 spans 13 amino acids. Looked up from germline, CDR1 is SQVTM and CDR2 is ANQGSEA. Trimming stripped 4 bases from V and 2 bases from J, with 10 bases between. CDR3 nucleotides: TGCAGCGTTGGGGGGGAGTACACAGATACGCAGTATTTT. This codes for CSVGGEYTDTQYF.

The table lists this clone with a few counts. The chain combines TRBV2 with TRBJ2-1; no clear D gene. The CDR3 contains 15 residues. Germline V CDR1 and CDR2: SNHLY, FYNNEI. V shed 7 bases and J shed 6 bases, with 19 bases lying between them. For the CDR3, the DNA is TGTGCCAGCACACCTTTGACGGCTCTCCCCAATGAGCAGTTCTTC. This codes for CASTPLTALPNEQFF.

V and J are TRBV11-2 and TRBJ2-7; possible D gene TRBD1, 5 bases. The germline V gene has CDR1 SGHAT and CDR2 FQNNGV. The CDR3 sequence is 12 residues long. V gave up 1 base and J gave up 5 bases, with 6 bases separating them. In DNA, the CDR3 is TGTGCCAGCAGCTTAGTGACAGACGAGCAGTACTTC. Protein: CASSLVTDEQYF.

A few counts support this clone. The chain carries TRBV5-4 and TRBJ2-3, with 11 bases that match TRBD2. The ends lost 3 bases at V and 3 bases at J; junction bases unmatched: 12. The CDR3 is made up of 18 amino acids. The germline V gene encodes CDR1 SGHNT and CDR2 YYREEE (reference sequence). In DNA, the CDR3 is TGTGCCAGCAGCTCGGATTTACTAGCGGGAGTATGGACAGATACGCAGTATTTT. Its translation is CASSSDLLAGVWTDTQYF.

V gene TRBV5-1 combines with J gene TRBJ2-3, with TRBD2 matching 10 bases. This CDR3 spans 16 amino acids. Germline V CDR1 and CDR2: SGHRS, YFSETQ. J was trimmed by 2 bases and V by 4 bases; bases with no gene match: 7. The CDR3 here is CASSTGGLAITDTQYF. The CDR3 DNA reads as TGCGCCAGCAGCACCGGGGGACTAGCGATCACAGATACGCAGTATTTT.

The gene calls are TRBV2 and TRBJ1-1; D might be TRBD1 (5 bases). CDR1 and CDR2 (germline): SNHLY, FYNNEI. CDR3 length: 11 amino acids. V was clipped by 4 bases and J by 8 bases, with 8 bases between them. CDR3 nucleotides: TGTGCCAGCAGTGGGGGACTGGAAGCTTTCTTT. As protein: CASSGGLEAFF.

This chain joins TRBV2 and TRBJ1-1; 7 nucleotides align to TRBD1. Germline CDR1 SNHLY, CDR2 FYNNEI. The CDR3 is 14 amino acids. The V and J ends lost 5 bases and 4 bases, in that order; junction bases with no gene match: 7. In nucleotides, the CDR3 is TGTGCCAGCAGTCGAGGGGGCTCAATCACTGAAGCTTTCTTT. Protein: CASSRGGSITEAFF.